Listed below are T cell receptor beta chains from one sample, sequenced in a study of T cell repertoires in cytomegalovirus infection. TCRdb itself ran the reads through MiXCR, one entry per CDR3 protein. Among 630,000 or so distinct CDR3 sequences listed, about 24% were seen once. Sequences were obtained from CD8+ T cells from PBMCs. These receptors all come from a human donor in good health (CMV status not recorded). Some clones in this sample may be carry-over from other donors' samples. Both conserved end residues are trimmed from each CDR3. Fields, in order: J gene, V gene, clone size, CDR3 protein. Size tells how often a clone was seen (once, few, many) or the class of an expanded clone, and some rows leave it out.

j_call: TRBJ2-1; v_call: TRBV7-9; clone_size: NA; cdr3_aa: ASSLGTGEQF
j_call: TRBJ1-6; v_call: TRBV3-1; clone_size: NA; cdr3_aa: ASSPGTGITYNSPLH
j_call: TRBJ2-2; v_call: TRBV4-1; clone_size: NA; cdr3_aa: ASSPTILTGELF
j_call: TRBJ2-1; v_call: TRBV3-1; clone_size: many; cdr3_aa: ASSPPTSGGYPNEQF
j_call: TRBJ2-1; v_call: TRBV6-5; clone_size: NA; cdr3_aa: ASSEDGRSYNEQF
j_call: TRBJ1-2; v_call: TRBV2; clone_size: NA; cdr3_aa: ASPDTGKEDYGYT
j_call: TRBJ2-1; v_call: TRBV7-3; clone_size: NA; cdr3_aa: ASSLQGIDEQF
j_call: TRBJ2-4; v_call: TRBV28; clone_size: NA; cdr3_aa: ASSLREPKNIQY
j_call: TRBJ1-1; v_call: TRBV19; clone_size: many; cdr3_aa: ASSIGTASNTEAF
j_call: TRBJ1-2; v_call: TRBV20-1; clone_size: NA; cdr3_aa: SARGTGPGYGYT
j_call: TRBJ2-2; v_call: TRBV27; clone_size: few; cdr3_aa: ASSTNGVSNTGELF
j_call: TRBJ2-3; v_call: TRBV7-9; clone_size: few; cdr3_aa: ASSADYPFTDTQY
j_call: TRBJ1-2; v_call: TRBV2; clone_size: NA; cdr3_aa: ASLGRLYELANYGYT
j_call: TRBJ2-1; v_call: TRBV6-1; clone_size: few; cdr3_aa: ASSLTEDYHNEQF
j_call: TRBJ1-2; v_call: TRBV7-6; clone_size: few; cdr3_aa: ASSLAFPGGGNGYT
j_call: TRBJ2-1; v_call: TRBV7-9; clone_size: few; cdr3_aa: AITSGGSNEQF
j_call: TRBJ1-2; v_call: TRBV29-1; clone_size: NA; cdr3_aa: SSRGQGLGSYT
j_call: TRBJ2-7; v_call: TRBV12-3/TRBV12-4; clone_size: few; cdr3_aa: ASSLSLAGLGQY
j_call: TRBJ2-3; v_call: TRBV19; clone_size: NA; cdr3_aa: ASSKAGVSTDTQY
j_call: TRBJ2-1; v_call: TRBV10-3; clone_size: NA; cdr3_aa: AISEQTDNEQF
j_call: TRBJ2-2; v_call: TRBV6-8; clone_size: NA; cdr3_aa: VSSPGALPSNTGELF
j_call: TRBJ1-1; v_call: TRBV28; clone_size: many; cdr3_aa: ASSSTTFTGNDGDTEAF
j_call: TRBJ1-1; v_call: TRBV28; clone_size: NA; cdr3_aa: ASRGPRNTEAF
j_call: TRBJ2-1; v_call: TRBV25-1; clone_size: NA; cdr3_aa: ASSEDGREQF
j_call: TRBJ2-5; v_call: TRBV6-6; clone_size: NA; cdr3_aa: ASSYGGVETQY
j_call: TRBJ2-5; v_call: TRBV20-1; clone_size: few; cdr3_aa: SARDIILGQGLREDQY
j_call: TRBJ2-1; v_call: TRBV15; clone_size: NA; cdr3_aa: ATSESAGKEQF
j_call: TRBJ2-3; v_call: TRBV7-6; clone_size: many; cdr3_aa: ASSANGKLAGASTDTQY
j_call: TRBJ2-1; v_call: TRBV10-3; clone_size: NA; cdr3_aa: AISEYSGDNEQF
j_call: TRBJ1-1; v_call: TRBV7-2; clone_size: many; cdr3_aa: ASSLPRGRQENTEAF
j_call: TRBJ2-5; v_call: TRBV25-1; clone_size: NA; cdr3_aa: ATSEGFGQETQY
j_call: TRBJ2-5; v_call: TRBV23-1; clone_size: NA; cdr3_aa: ASSQILRETQY
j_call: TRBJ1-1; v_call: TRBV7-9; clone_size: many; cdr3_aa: ASSLPRGQLNTEAF
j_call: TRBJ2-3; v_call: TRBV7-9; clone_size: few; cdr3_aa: ASSSPVADTQY
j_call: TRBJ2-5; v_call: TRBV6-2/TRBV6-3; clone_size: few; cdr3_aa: ASSYGPAKETQY
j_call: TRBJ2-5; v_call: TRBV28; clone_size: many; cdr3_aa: ASSLHSGEETQY
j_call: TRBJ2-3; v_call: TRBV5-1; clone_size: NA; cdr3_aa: ASSRRGGVDTQY
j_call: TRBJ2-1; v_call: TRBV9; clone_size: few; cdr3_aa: ASSVDEWGHEQF
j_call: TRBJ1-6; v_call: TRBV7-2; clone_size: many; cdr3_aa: ASSSYGGTPPLH
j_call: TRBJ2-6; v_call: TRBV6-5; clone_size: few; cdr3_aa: ASSYFTGDSGANVLT
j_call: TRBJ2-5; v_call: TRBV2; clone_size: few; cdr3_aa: ASRGKTQY
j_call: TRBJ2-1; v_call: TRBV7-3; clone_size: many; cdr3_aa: ASSSADRGYNEQF
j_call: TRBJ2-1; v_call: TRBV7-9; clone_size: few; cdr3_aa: ASSLAEAGGQF
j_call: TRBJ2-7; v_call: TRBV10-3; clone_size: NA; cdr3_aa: AIRHRDRPSYEQY
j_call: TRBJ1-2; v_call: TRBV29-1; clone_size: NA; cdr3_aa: SAGQGGGYT
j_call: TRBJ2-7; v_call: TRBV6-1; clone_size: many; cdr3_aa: ASSSGPGRNYEQY
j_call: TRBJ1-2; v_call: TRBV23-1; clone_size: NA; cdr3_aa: ASSQEGPYGYT
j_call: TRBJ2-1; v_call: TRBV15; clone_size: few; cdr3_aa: ATSLGQGANNEQF
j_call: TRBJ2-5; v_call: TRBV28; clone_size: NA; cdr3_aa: ASSSGSQVRETQY
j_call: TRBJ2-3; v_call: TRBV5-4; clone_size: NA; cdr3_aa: ASSEGLAGRDTQY
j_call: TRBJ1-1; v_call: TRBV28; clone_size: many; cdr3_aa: ASSFDWEGAVTDTEAF
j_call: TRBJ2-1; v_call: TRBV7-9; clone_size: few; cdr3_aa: ASSLKYFSSNEQF
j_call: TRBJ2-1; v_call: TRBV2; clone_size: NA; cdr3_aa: ASRDRVEQF
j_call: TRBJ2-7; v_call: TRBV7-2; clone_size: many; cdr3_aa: ASSSQNRGHEQY
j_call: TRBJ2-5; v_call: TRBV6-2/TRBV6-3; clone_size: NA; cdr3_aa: ASSDPGLAGGQETQY